This is a list of T cell receptor beta chains from one sample in a study of T cell responses to AZD1222 COVID-19 vaccine. The method was immunoSEQ multiplex PCR; TCRdb's version includes in-frame clones alone and lacks a portion of them. The data hold 130,000 to 150,000 clones, with approximately 85% observed a single time. Material: peripheral blood, obtained on day 0 of MenACWY control vaccination. The receptor set was obtained from an adult in good health. Both conserved end residues are trimmed from each CDR3.

TRBV7-9,TRBJ1-2,ASSLSVGGYT
TRBV28,TRBJ1-1,ASSYEGRGAF
TRBV7-9,TRBJ1-2,ASSLGQGNLNYGYT
TRBV4-1,TRBJ2-1,ASSQGKASDNEQF
TRBV3-1/TRBV3-2,TRBJ2-3,ASSPQGVAGADTQY
TRBV6-5,TRBJ1-4,ASSQGNSEKLF
TRBV7-9,TRBJ1-1,ASSLVPRENTEAF
TRBV29-1,TRBJ2-5,SVSGTSFETQY
TRBV15,TRBJ1-5,ATSSLQGAGQPQH
TRBV5-1,TRBJ2-2,ASSSGAGTGELF
TRBV24-1,TRBJ2-3,ATSESFWGATQY
TRBV19,TRBJ1-2,ASSPGGTNYGYT
TRBV5-1,TRBJ2-2,ASSFDRVGVGELF
TRBV27,TRBJ1-2,ASSWIQGSGYT
TRBV7-3,TRBJ2-7,ASSLETPEY
TRBV28,TRBJ1-2,ASSQIGGWDYGYT
TRBV5-4,TRBJ1-2,ASSFPYRGRGGYT
TRBV9,TRBJ1-1,ASSRLSDNTEAF
TRBV5-4,TRBJ2-3,ASSGTGQPNTDTQY
TRBV7-9,TRBJ2-7,ASSFSGGDHEQY
TRBV19,TRBJ2-6,ASSEPNSGANVLT
TRBV11-2,TRBJ1-2,ASSLSTWTGRTNYGYT
TRBV9,TRBJ1-4,ASSGDRAGGEKLF
TRBV6-6,TRBJ1-2,ASSYRDSAYGYT
TRBV20-1,TRBJ1-6,SAREGRTPSPLH
TRBV7-3,TRBJ2-3,ASSSYPQGTQY
TRBV7-2,TRBJ2-4,ASSLSTLNIQY
TRBV12-3/TRBV12-4,TRBJ2-1,ASTSGLQGKLF
TRBV2,TRBJ2-1,ASKGGLAGTYSYNEQF
TRBV24-1,TRBJ1-2,ATRLDRVFYGYT
TRBV5-6,TRBJ1-2,ASSRPQGMGNYGYT
TRBV5-4,TRBJ1-3,ASSPDRPGNTIY